The 29 T cell receptor beta chains listed next were all sequenced from one sample in a study of beta chain features in type 1 diabetes. All of the isolated RNA was reverse transcribed, so expressed TCRB transcripts were sequenced. TCRdb's table, derived via immunoSEQ multiplex PCR, lists solely in-frame clones and lacks some. This table holds around 240,000 clones, about 63% found once. Sequenced input: naive CD4+ T cells from blood. These receptors came from a man aged 25 to 40 in good health.

Comment on this clone: The same CDR3 can be traced to other DNA sequences in this sample. V and J are TRBV29-1 and TRBJ2-1; unclear D gene. This CDR3 is built from 12 residues. V dropped 6 bases and J dropped 0 bases, with 6 bases sitting between them. Per the germline V gene, CDR1 is SQVTM and CDR2 is ANQGSEA. The CDR3 DNA is TGCAGCGTCGGGTTCTCCTACAATGAGCAGTTCTTC. This sequence encodes CSVGFSYNEQFF.

The V call is TRBV29-1, the J call TRBJ1-5, with a weak D call TRBD1 (5 bases). Germline assignment: CDR1 SQVTM and CDR2 ANQGSEA. The CDR3 has 13 amino acids. V was pared by 4 bases and J by 4 bases, with 11 bases between. The CDR3 nucleotides read TGCAGCGTTGTGTGGGGCTATAATCAGCCCCAGCATTTT. It encodes CSVVWGYNQPQHF.

The chain uses TRBV7-2 and TRBJ2-3; 11 bases match TRBD2. The germline V gene encodes CDR1 SGHTA and CDR2 FQGNSA. CDR3 length: 18 amino acids. The J segment lost 0 bases and the V segment lost 1 base, leaving 6 bases of the junction unmatched. The CDR3 is CASSLVSTSGISTDTQYF. CDR3 sequence (DNA): TGTGCCAGCAGCTTAGTGTCGACTAGCGGGATTAGCACAGATACGCAGTATTTT.

The V call is TRBV29-1, the J call TRBJ2-3; no reliable D call. The germline V gene encodes CDR1 SQVTM and CDR2 ANQGSEA. V shed 2 bases and J shed 6 bases, with 9 bases lying between them. There are 12 residues in the CDR3. The CDR3, as DNA: TGCAGCGTTGAAATTTTAGGGGATACGCAGTATTTT. As protein: CSVEILGDTQYF.

The chain recombines TRBV29-1 with TRBJ2-5; no clear D. Germline lookup yields CDR1 SQVTM and CDR2 ANQGSEA. This CDR3 region has 13 residues. Deletions cut 5 bases from V and 0 bases from J, with 10 bases between. CDR3 in DNA: TGCAGCGTTCGCGGTTTGTACCAAGAGACCCAGTACTTC. Translated: CSVRGLYQETQYF.

V is TRBV15 and J is TRBJ1-4, with D unclear. Germline V lookup: CDR1 LNHNV, CDR2 YYDKDF (reference sequence). This CDR3 is built from 14 residues. Trimming left V 3 bases short and J 7 bases short, with 12 bases between. This CDR3 reads CATSRALESEKLFF. The CDR3 DNA is TGTGCCACCAGCAGGGCTCTGGAGAGTGAAAAACTGTTTTTT.

V is TRBV29-1 and J is TRBJ2-5; TRBD1 matches at 7 bases. This CDR3 has 15 residues. Losses at the gene ends were 3 bases for V and 2 bases for J; bases not matched to a gene: 9. Per germline, CDR1 SQVTM and CDR2 ANQGSEA. The CDR3 spells CSVEGTVLSQETQYF. As DNA, the CDR3 is TGCAGCGTTGAGGGGACAGTACTTTCACAAGAGACCCAGTACTTC.

Turning to this clone: This CDR3 is also generated by other DNA sequences in the sample. This chain connects TRBV28 to TRBJ2-7; D not resolved. CDR3 length equals 12 residues. From germline, CDR1 is MDHEN and CDR2 SYDVKM. The V end lost 1 base, the J end lost 4 bases, and 5 bases lay between the germline ends. CDR3 protein: CASSLSGYEQYF. For the CDR3, the DNA is TGTGCCAGCAGTTTATCGGGTTACGAGCAGTACTTC.

The chain uses TRBV14 and TRBJ1-2; no clear D. The germline gives CDR1 SGHDN, CDR2 FVKESK. The CDR3 runs to 13 residues. V lost 4 bases, J lost 4 bases, and 10 bases lay in between. DNA of the CDR3: TGTGCCAGCAGCCGAGCACAGCTCTATGGCTACACCTTC. This translates into CASSRAQLYGYTF.

This rearrangement joins TRBV28 to TRBJ1-2, with TRBD1 matching over 7 bases. Germline V gives CDR1 MDHEN, CDR2 SYDVKM. The CDR3 is 13 residues long. Trimming at V came to 6 bases and at J to 4 bases, leaving 5 bases not matched to a gene. This chain's CDR3 is CASSSTGVYGYTF. The DNA of the CDR3 is TGTGCCAGCAGCTCAACAGGGGTCTATGGCTACACCTTC.

This clone has just one count. This sequence joins TRBV2 and TRBJ2-1; D not certain. The CDR3 spans 11 residues. Germline lookup yields CDR1 SNHLY and CDR2 FYNNEI. Trimming removed 2 bases from V and 12 bases from J, with 8 bases in between. CDR3 sequence: CASSESSWQFF. The CDR3 region has the DNA TGTGCCAGCAGTGAATCTAGTTGGCAGTTCTTC.

The V and J genes are TRBV28 and TRBJ2-1; 8 bases are a match to TRBD1. V dropped 6 bases and J dropped 1; count of bases not matched to a gene: 5. The CDR3 has 15 amino acids. Germline V gives CDR1 MDHEN, CDR2 SYDVKM. The CDR3 loop reads CASRTTGGSYNEQFF. CDR3 DNA: TGTGCCAGCAGAACTACAGGGGGGTCCTACAATGAGCAGTTCTTC.

The rearrangement joins TRBV29-1 to TRBJ2-7; the D gene is possibly TRBD1 (6 bases). The CDR3 length is 14 residues. Per the germline V gene, CDR1 is SQVTM and CDR2 is ANQGSEA. Trimming pared 2 bases from V and 2 bases from J, leaving 13 bases between. The CDR3 spells CSVENRGSTYEQYF. CDR3 coding DNA: TGCAGCGTTGAAAATAGGGGGTCCACCTACGAGCAGTACTTC.

The genes are TRBV14 and TRBJ2-7, with a possible D match to TRBD1 (6 bases). Per germline, CDR1 SGHDN and CDR2 FVKESK. The ends were cut back, 3 bases at V and 6 bases at J, with 12 bases in the middle. The CDR3 spans 13 residues. As DNA, the CDR3 is TGTGCCAGCAGCCAGAACAGGGCAGGCGAGCAGTACTTC. This encodes CASSQNRAGEQYF.

The rearrangement uses TRBV10-3 and TRBJ2-5; D may match TRBD1 or TRBD2 (6 bases each). Germline lookup yields CDR1 ENHRY and CDR2 SYGVKD. The V and J ends lost 3 bases and 2 bases respectively, with 13 bases between them. The CDR3 runs to 15 residues. The CDR3 DNA is TGTGCCATCAGTGATACGGGGGCCAGGCAAGAGACCCAGTACTTC. As protein: CAISDTGARQETQYF.

The rearrangement joins TRBV18 to TRBJ2-2, with D maybe TRBD1 (5 bases). CDR1 KGHSH and CDR2 LQKENI come from the germline V gene. V gave up 6 bases and J gave up 0 bases, with 14 bases separating them. CDR3 length: 16 residues. CDR3 DNA: TGTGCCAGCTCGAAACTCCAGGGCACGAACACCGGGGAGCTGTTTTTT. Translating gives CASSKLQGTNTGELFF. Full variable domain (missing parts from reference TRBV18 and TRBJ2-2): NAGVMQNPRHLVRRRGQEARLRCSPMKGHSHVYWYRQLPEEGLKFMVYLQKENIIDESGMPKERFSAEFPKEGPSILRIQQVVRGDSAAYFCASSKLQGTNTGELFFGEGSRLTVL.

The chain employs TRBV29-1 and TRBJ2-7; D is ambiguous. The CDR3 spans 13 residues. Germline V lookup: CDR1 SQVTM, CDR2 ANQGSEA. V was cut by 5 bases and J by 3 bases, with 14 bases left in between. In nucleotides, the CDR3 is TGCAGCGTTAAGAACAACAGCAACTACGAGCAGTACTTC. It codes for CSVKNNSNYEQYF.

The chain joins TRBV10-2 to TRBJ2-5; D uncertain. This CDR3 has 11 amino acids. The V and J ends lost 4 bases and 3 bases respectively, with 3 bases between them. Germline-derived CDR1 and CDR2 are WSHSY and SAAADI. The CDR3 nucleotides are TGCGCCAGCAGTGGGAAAGAGACCCAGTACTTC. It translates to CASSGKETQYF.

This clone appeared a few times. The chain couples TRBV30 to TRBJ1-5; D remains unclear. Per the germline V gene, CDR1 is GTSNPN and CDR2 is SVGIG (reference sequence). Trimming shortened V by 2 bases and J by 3 bases, and 8 bases separated the two germline ends. The CDR3 contains 13 residues. The CDR3 sequence is CAWSLDVNQPQHF. CDR3 sequence (DNA): TGTGCCTGGAGTCTGGATGTCAATCAGCCCCAGCATTTT.

The chain is built from TRBV30 and TRBJ2-7; 7 bases map to TRBD1. V lost 3 bases to trimming and J lost 5 bases; unmatched junction nucleotides: 4. This CDR3 is built from 12 residues. Germline V gene data show CDR1 as GTSNPN and CDR2 as SVGIG (reference sequence). CDR3 coding DNA: TGTGCCTGGAGGTACAGGGGAAACGAGCAGTACTTC. Translated: CAWRYRGNEQYF. Based on the CDR3 plus reference TRBV30 and TRBJ2-7, the full variable domain is SQTIHQWPATLVQPVGSPLSLECTVEGTSNPNLYWYRQAAGRGLQLLFYSVGIGQISSEVPQNLSASRPQDRQFILSSKKLLLSDSGFYLCAWRYRGNEQYFGPGTRLTVT.

V and J are TRBV7-2 and TRBJ2-6, with 7 bases aligning to TRBD1. V shed 5 bases and J 1 base; nucleotides not matched to a gene: 2. The CDR3 runs to 15 residues. The germline gives CDR1 SGHTA, CDR2 FQGNSA. The CDR3 loop reads CASSQQGSGANVLTF. DNA for the CDR3: TGTGCCAGCAGCCAACAGGGGTCTGGGGCCAACGTCCTGACTTTC.

V is TRBV29-1 and J is TRBJ1-5; TRBD1 matches 9 bases. The CDR3 totals 14 residues. Germline V gene data show CDR1 as SQVTM and CDR2 as ANQGSEA. The CDR3 bases are TGCGGCGCCTTGGACAGGGGAGGCGATCAGCCCCAGCATTTT. Residues: CGALDRGGDQPQHF.

This rearrangement joins TRBV5-1 to TRBJ2-7; D is tentatively TRBD1 or TRBD2 (5 bases each). This CDR3 is built from 13 residues. Germline V gene sequence: CDR1 SGHRS, CDR2 YFSETQ. V was clipped by 4 bases and J by 4 bases, with 12 bases between them. CDR3 protein: CASSPSGGYEQYF. The CDR3 bases are TGCGCCAGCAGCCCCTCTGGGGGATACGAGCAGTACTTC.

This clone was seen only a few times. Written as DNA, the CDR3 is TGTGCCAGCAGTTCCGGGACGGGGAATTCACCCCTCCACTTT. Its protein product is CASSSGTGNSPLHF. V usage is TRBV6-6 and J usage is TRBJ1-6, with a possible D match to TRBD1 (5 bases). The CDR3 has 14 amino acids. The germline gives CDR1 MNHNY, CDR2 SVGAGI (reference sequence). V was trimmed by 4 bases and J by 7 bases, leaving 11 bases between them.

V is TRBV5-1 and J is TRBJ2-2, with a tentative D call TRBD1 (5 bases). The CDR3 has 14 residues. Germline lookup yields CDR1 SGHRS and CDR2 YFSETQ. V lost 4 bases to trimming and J lost 5 bases, with 12 bases between them. The DNA of the CDR3 is TGCGCCAGCAGCCCATTTCAGGGTACCGGGGAGCTGTTTTTT. As protein: CASSPFQGTGELFF.

This clone was found a few times. J is TRBJ2-2 and V is TRBV11-2; D ambiguous. The V and J ends lost 0 bases and 5 bases respectively, with 7 bases between them. This CDR3 contains 14 residues. The V gene's germline CDR1 is SGHAT and CDR2 FQNNGV. The chain's CDR3 is CASSLDRATGELFF. The CDR3 DNA is TGTGCCAGCAGCTTAGATCGGGCAACCGGGGAGCTGTTTTTT.

This clone was seen only a few times. The genes are TRBV10-3 and TRBJ2-3; D possibly matches TRBD1 or TRBD2 (6 bases each). Germline V gene data show CDR1 as ENHRY and CDR2 as SYGVKD. Trimming removed 4 bases at V and 3 bases at J, with 23 bases between. This CDR3 has 18 residues. CDR3 coding DNA: TGTGCCATCAGTGCGTACCGCGGTTCGGGGGCGAGGACAGATACGCAGTATTTT. It codes for CAISAYRGSGARTDTQYF.

CDR3 DNA sequence: TGCAGCGTTGCAGGAGACAGGGCCTCCTACGAGCAGTACTTC. Protein: CSVAGDRASYEQYF. The rearrangement links TRBV29-1 to TRBJ2-7; 7 bases fit TRBD1. CDR1 and CDR2 (germline): SQVTM, ANQGSEA. CDR3 length: 14 residues. J lost 0 bases, V lost 4 bases, and 6 bases had no gene match.

The rearrangement links TRBV29-1 to TRBJ2-7; no clear D gene. Trimming took off 5 bases at V and 5 bases at J, with 19 bases between the two ends. CDR1 and CDR2 (germline): SQVTM, ANQGSEA. The CDR3 extends over 14 amino acids. CDR3 coding DNA: TGCAGCGTTACCTACGACCGGGTCCGTCACGAGCAGTACTTC. This codes for CSVTYDRVRHEQYF.